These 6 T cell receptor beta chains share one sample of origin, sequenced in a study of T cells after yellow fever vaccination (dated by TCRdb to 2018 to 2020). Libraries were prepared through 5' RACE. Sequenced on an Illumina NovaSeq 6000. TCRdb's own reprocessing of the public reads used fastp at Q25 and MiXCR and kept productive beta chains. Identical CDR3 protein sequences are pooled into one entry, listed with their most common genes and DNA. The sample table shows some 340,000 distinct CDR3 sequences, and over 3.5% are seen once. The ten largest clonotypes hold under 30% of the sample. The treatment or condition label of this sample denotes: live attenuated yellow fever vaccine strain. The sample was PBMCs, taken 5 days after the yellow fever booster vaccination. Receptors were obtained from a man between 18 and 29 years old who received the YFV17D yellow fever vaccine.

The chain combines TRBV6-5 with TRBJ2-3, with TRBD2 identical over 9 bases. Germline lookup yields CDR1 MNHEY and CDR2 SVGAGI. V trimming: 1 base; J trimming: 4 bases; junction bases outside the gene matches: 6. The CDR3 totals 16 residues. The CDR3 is CASSYLGGGASDTQYF. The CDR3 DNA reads TGTGCCAGCAGTTACTTGGGCGGGGGGGCCTCAGATACGCAGTATTTT.

Here the CDR3 DNA reads TGTGCCAGCAGCCCGCCTTCCCCTGAAGCTTTCTTT. Encoded protein: CASSPPSPEAFF. The chain recombines TRBV7-9 with TRBJ1-1, with no clear D. Trimming cost V 5 bases and J 6 bases, with 10 bases left between them. Germline-derived CDR1 and CDR2 are SEHNR and FQNEAQ (reference sequence). The CDR3 is 12 residues long.

The CDR3: CASSYVRDTEAFF. The CDR3 DNA reads TGTGCCAGCAGTTATGTAAGGGACACTGAAGCTTTCTTT. The chain joins TRBV6-6 to TRBJ1-1; no reliable D call. Germline V gives CDR1 MNHNY, CDR2 SVGAGI (reference sequence). The CDR3 covers 13 residues. Trimming removed 3 bases at V and 3 bases at J, with 8 bases between.

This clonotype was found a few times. The CDR3 DNA sequence: TGTGCCAGCAGCTTGATTAGCGGGGGAGGGGAGCAGTTCTTC. Its translation: CASSLISGGGEQFF. The rearrangement links TRBV7-2 to TRBJ2-1; 9 bases are a match to TRBD2. This CDR3 region has 14 residues. The V segment lost 3 bases and the J segment 10 bases; nucleotides outside the gene matches: 7. Germline CDR1 and CDR2: SGHTA and FQGNSA.

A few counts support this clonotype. The CDR3 loop reads CASSLGRGWQETQYF. As DNA, the CDR3 is TGTGCCAGCAGCTTAGGGAGGGGGTGGCAAGAGACCCAGTACTTC. This chain connects TRBV7-2 to TRBJ2-5, with D possibly being TRBD1 or TRBD2 (6 bases each). This CDR3 spans 15 amino acids. Germline loops: CDR1 SGHTA, CDR2 FQGNSA. The V and J ends lost 1 base and 2 bases respectively, with 11 bases between them. The complete variable domain, with remaining parts taken from reference TRBV7-2 and TRBJ2-5, reads GAGVSQSPSNKVTEKGKDVELRCDPISGHTALYWYRQSLGQGLEFLIYFQGNSAPDKSGLPSDRFSAERTGGSVSTLTIQRTQQEDSAVYLCASSLGRGWQETQYFGPGTRLLVL.

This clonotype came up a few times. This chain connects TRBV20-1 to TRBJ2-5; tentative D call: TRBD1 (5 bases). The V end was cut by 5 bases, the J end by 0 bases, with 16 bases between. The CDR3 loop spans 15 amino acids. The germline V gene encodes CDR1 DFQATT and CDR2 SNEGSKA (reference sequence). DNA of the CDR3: TGCAGTGCTCCCCCTTACCAGGGTGACCAAGAGACCCAGTACTTC. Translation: CSAPPYQGDQETQYF.